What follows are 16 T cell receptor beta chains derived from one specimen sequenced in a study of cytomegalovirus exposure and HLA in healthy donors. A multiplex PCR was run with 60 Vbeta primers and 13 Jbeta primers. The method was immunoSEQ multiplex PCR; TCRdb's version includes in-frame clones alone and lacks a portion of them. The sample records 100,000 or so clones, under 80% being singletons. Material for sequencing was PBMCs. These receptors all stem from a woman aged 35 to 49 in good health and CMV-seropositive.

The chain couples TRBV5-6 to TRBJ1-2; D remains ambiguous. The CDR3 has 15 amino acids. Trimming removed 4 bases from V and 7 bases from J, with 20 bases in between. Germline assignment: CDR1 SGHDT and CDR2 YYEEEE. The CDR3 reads CASSPLPPPGSGYTF. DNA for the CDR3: TGTGCCAGCAGCCCCCTCCCCCCTCCGGGAAGTGGCTACACCTTC.

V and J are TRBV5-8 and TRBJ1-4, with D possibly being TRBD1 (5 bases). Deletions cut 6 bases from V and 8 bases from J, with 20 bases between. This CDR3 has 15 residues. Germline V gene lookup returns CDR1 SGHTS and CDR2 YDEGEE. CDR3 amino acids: CASTLRGPLAEKLFF. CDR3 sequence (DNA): TGTGCCAGCACCCTAAGGGGTCCTCTGGCGGAAAAACTGTTTTTT.

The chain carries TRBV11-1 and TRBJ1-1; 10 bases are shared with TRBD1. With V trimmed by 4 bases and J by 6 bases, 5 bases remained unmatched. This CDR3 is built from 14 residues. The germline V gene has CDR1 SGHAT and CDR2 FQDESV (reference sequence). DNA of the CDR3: TGTGCCAGCAGCTCGGGACAGGGGACGCCTGAAGCTTTCTTT. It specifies CASSSGQGTPEAFF.

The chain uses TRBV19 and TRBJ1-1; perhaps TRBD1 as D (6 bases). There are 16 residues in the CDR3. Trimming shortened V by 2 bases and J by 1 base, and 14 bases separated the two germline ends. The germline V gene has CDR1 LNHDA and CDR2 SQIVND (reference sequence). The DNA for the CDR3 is TGTGCCAGTAGTATATGGGCAGGGGATGGGAACACTGAAGCTTTCTTT. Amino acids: CASSIWAGDGNTEAFF.

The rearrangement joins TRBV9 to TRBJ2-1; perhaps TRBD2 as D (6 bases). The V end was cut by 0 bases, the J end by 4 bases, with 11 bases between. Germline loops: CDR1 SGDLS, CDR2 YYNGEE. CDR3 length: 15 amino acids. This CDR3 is CASSVGRREYNEQFF. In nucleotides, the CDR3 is TGTGCCAGCAGCGTAGGTCGGCGGGAATACAATGAGCAGTTCTTC.

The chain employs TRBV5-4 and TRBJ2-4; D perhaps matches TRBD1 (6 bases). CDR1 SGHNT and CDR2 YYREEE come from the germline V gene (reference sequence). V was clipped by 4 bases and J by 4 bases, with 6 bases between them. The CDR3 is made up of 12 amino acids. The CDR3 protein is CASSQGKNIQYF. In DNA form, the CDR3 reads TGTGCCAGCAGCCAGGGGAAAAACATTCAGTACTTC.

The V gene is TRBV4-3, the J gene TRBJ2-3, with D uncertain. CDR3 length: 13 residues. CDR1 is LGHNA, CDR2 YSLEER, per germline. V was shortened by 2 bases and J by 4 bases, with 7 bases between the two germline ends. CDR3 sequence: CASSQFSSDTQYF. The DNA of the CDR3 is TGCGCCAGCAGCCAATTCAGTTCAGATACGCAGTATTTT.

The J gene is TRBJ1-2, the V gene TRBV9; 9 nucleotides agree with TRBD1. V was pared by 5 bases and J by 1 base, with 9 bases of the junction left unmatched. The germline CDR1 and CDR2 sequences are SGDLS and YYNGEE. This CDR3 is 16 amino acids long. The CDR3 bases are TGTGCCAGCAGGGGCTACAGGGGGCGCTTTAACTATGGCTACACCTTC. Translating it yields CASRGYRGRFNYGYTF.

CDR3 nucleotides: TGTGCCAGCAGCCGAACCCGCGGGAGCTGGGGCTACGAGCAGTACTTC. This encodes CASSRTRGSWGYEQYF. V is TRBV14 and J is TRBJ2-7, with 7 bases aligning to TRBD2. This CDR3 region has 16 residues. Germline assignment: CDR1 SGHDN and CDR2 FVKESK. J was trimmed by 3 bases and V by 4 bases; bases with no gene match: 12.

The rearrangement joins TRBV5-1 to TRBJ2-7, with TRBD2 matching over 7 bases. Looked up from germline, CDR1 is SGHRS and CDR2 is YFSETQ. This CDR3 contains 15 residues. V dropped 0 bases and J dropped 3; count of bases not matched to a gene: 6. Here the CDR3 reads CASSLASGANYEQYF. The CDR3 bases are TGCGCCAGCAGCTTGGCTAGCGGTGCGAACTACGAGCAGTACTTC.

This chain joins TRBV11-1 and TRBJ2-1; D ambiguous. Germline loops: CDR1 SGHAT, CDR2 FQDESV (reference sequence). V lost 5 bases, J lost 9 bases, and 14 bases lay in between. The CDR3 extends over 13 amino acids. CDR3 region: CASSPTWSGEQFF. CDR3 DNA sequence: TGTGCCAGCAGCCCGACCTGGTCGGGTGAGCAGTTCTTC.

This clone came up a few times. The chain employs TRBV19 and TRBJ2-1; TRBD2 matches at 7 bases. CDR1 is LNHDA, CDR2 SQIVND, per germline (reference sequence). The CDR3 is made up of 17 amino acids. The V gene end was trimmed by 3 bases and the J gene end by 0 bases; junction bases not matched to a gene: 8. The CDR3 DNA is TGTGCCAGTAGTATGGGTAGCGGGCGAAGCTCCTACAATGAGCAGTTCTTC. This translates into CASSMGSGRSSYNEQFF.

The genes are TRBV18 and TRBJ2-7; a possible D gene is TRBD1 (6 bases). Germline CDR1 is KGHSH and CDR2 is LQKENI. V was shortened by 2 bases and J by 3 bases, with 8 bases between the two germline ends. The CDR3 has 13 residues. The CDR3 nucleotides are TGTGCCAGCTCACCAGCCAGGGGCTACGAGCAGTACTTC. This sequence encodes CASSPARGYEQYF.

The CDR3 loop is CASSQDGTSGSDTQYF. The CDR3 DNA sequence: TGTGCCAGCAGCCAAGATGGGACTAGCGGGAGTGATACGCAGTATTTT. The chain joins TRBV4-2 to TRBJ2-3, with TRBD2 matching 14 bases. The germline V gene has CDR1 LGHNA and CDR2 YNFKEQ. V lost 0 bases to trimming and J lost 6 bases; unmatched junction nucleotides: 2. The CDR3 runs to 16 residues.

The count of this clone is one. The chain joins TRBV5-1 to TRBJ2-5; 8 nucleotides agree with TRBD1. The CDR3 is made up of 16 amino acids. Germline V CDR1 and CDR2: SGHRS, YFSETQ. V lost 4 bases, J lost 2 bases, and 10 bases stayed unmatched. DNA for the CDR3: TGCGCCAGCAGCCGAGGACAGGGAGACTTGCAAGAGACCCAGTACTTC. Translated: CASSRGQGDLQETQYF.

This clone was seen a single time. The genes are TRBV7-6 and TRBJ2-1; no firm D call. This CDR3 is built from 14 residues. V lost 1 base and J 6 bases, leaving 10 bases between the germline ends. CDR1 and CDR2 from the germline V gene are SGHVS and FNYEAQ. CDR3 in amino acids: CASSLVWAGNEQFF. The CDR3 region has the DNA TGTGCCAGCAGCTTAGTCTGGGCCGGCAATGAGCAGTTCTTC.